This T cell receptor beta chain appears in the sequencing data of a study of OX40 agonist ivuxolimab in advanced cancers. Regarding the complete study: Ivuxolimab, which targeted the costimulatory receptor OX40 (CD134), was an agonistic, fully human IgG2 monoclonal antibody. Prior anti-PD-1, anti-PD-L1 or anti-CTLA-4 therapy was permitted, and checkpoint inhibitors had been received by roughly two fifths of dose-escalation patients. Peripheral TCRbeta sequencing was intended to test whether TCR sequence diversity was altered and clonal T-cell expansion was caused by ivuxolimab. Intravenous ivuxolimab was administered to patients every 2 weeks at six dose levels: 0.01, 0.1, 0.3, 1.5, 3 and 10 mg/kg. Partial responses were achieved by three dose-escalation patients, of whom one had hepatocellular carcinoma and two had cutaneous melanoma. Of the roughly 50 dose-escalation patients, hepatocellular carcinoma was present in about 20, melanoma in roughly 15, renal cell carcinoma in 9 and head and neck cancer in 9. The monotherapy dose-escalation portion (N of about 50 patients) of the phase I ivuxolimab trial is reported in the paper. In the dose-escalation cohort, over 65% of patients were male, and the mean age was about 55 years, with a range of roughly 20 to 85. Results the study describes overall, beyond this receptor: After ivuxolimab, CD8+ T cells had more expanded clones than CD4+ T cells on average. In the 0.1-3.0 mg/kg groups, partial responders had among the lowest normalized peripheral clonal expansion, particularly in CD8+ T cells. Low levels of normalized T-cell clonal expansion were also shown by some nonresponding patients. At doses of 0.1 to 3.0 mg/kg, clonal expansion of both CD4+ and CD8+ blood T cells was observed from baseline to week 6. Antigen specificity was not determined for the clonally expanded peripheral T cells.

A word on this clone: The target of this receptor is not known. No base qualities exist here, and no much larger clone lies one base off it.

To sequence the TCRbeta CDR3 region, genomic DNA was isolated from the sorted cells. TCRbeta CDR3 regions were sequenced using the immunoSEQ Assay. Sourced from immuneACCESS, this table was stored by TCRdb with only in-frame sequences that have V and J called. A share of the clones is absent; for the studies checked, an unresolved V gene accounts for under half, and the remainder has no known explanation. Counted in this sample were fewer than 65,000 clones; 94% of them appeared once. The top ten clones comprise roughly a fifth of the sample. The trial excluded patients who had a history of autoimmune disease or who were on systemic immunosuppression. Peripheral blood for TCR sequencing was collected from all dose cohorts at baseline, on cycle 4 day 1, and on cycle 7 day 1. The samples were drawn from a first-in-human, open-label, multicenter phase I dose-escalation trial of ivuxolimab. Adults with locally advanced or metastatic melanoma, renal cell, hepatocellular, or head and neck squamous cell carcinoma were enrolled in the trial. Before TCR sequencing, CD4+ and CD8+ T cells were separately sorted from peripheral blood.

Including cysteine and phenylalanine, the CDR3 has 15 amino acids. The retained sequence is limited to the CDR3, 45 bases, with the frame set at the first base. Germline trimming amounts to 2 bases on V and 1 base on J, with 3 as the count of junction bases outside the gene matches. CDR1 and CDR2 (SGHKS, YYEKEE) derive from the germline V gene (reference sequence). Here the chain combines TRBV5-5 and TRBJ1-5; 7 bases in the middle match TRBD1. This sequence was found in an adult with an advanced solid tumor such as melanoma, head and neck, liver or kidney cancer. Source: CD4+ or CD8+ T cells sorted from blood, taken in a trial of the OX40 agonist ivuxolimab. The CDR3 region: CASSFGQASNQPQHF. The nucleotide sequence is given as TGTGCCAGCAGCTTCGGACAGGCCAGCAATCAGCCCCAGCATTTT.